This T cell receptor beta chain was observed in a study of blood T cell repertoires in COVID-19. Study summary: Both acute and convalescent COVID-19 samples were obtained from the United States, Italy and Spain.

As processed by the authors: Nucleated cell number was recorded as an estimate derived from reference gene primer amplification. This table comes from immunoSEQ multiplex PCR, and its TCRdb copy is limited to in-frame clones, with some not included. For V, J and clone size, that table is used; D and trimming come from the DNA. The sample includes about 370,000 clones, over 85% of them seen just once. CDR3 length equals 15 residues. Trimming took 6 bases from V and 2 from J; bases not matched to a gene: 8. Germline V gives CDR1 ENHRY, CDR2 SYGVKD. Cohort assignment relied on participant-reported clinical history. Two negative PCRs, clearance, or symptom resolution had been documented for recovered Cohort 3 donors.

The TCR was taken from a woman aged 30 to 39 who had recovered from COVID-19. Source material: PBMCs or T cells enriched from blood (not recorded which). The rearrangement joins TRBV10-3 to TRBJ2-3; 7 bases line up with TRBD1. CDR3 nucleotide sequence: TGTGCCATCAGACCCGGACAGGAGCTCACAGATACGCAGTATTTT. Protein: CAIRPGQELTDTQYF.